Each of the 31 T cell receptor beta chains below was sequenced from the same sample in a study of blood T cell repertoires in COVID-19. Produced via immunoSEQ multiplex PCR; TCRdb's table is partial and in-frame only. The profile shows about 98,000 clones, around 84% of them singletons. The specimen was peripheral blood. The origin of the receptors is a human donor in a cohort sampled during active COVID-19.

The count of this clone is one. J is TRBJ1-5 and V is TRBV4-2; D uncertain. V was pared by 4 bases and J by 2 bases, with 12 bases between. Germline V gives CDR1 LGHNA, CDR2 YNFKEQ. The CDR3 contains 15 residues. This chain's CDR3 is CASSLSLFGNQPQHF. CDR3 DNA: TGTGCCAGCAGCCTGTCCCTTTTTGGCAATCAGCCCCAGCATTTT.

The rearrangement joins TRBV9 to TRBJ2-1; D is perhaps TRBD2 (6 bases). The germline V gene has CDR1 SGDLS and CDR2 YYNGEE. The V and J ends lost 3 bases and 4 bases respectively, with 8 bases between them. CDR3 size: 13 residues. DNA for the CDR3: TGTGCCAGCAGCGGCGGGGTATACAATGAGCAGTTCTTC. Protein sequence: CASSGGVYNEQFF.

This chain joins TRBV28 and TRBJ1-2, with TRBD1 matching over 7 bases. CDR1 MDHEN and CDR2 SYDVKM come from the germline V gene. CDR3 length: 13 residues. The V gene end was trimmed by 4 bases and the J gene end by 4 bases; junction bases not matched to a gene: 3. CDR3 sequence reads: CASSSGQTYGYTF. The CDR3 bases are TGTGCCAGCAGTTCGGGACAGACCTATGGCTACACCTTC.

The chain couples TRBV7-2 to TRBJ2-5; 10 bases map to TRBD2. Germline CDR1 and CDR2: SGHTA and FQGNSA. The V and J ends lost 1 base and 5 bases, in that order; junction bases with no gene match: 13. This CDR3 has 18 residues. The CDR3 is CASSLVRSAGGTRETQYF. The CDR3, as DNA: TGTGCCAGCAGCTTAGTAAGATCAGCGGGGGGGACCCGGGAGACCCAGTACTTC.

The chain links TRBV9 to TRBJ2-5, with 14 bases lining up with TRBD2. The CDR3 is 17 amino acids. J was trimmed by 0 bases and V by 3 bases; bases with no gene match: 4. CDR1 and CDR2 (germline): SGDLS, YYNGEE. The CDR3 region has the DNA TGTGCCAGCAGCGCTGGACTAGCGGGGGGCTACCAAGAGACCCAGTACTTC. Encoded protein: CASSAGLAGGYQETQYF. Looking up the rest from reference TRBV9 and TRBJ2-5 gives the full variable domain: DSGVTQTPKHLITATGQRVTLRCSPRSGDLSVYWYQQSLDQGLQFLIQYYNGEERAKGNILERFSAQQFPDLHSELNLSSLELGDSALYFCASSAGLAGGYQETQYFGPGTRLLVL.

The V gene is TRBV7-2, the J gene TRBJ2-3; 7 nucleotides line up with TRBD1. There are 15 residues in the CDR3. V lost 5 bases to trimming and J lost 1 base; unmatched junction nucleotides: 6. CDR1 is SGHTA and CDR2 is FQGNSA in the germline V gene. In DNA, the CDR3 is TGTGCCAGCAGCCGGAGACAGGGTCGCACAGATACGCAGTATTTT. Its protein product is CASSRRQGRTDTQYF.

The chain carries TRBV6-2 or TRBV6-3 and TRBJ2-5; TRBD2 might be the D (6 bases). Germline V gene data show CDR1 as MNHEY and CDR2 as SVGEGT. This CDR3 spans 15 amino acids. V lost 0 bases and J 3 bases, leaving 11 bases between the germline ends. CDR3 sequence reads: CASSYSGLSKETQYF. The CDR3 DNA follows: TGTGCCAGCAGTTACTCGGGACTCTCTAAAGAGACCCAGTACTTC.

The J gene is TRBJ1-4, the V gene TRBV18; no clear D. V dropped 1 base and J dropped 4 bases, with 7 bases sitting between them. Germline CDR1 reads KGHSH; CDR2 reads LQKENI. CDR3 size: 14 residues. The DNA for the CDR3 is TGTGCCAGCTCACCACGCCAGGTTAATGAAAAACTGTTTTTT. It specifies CASSPRQVNEKLFF. The full variable domain, with the rest looked up from reference TRBV18 and TRBJ1-4, is NAGVMQNPRHLVRRRGQEARLRCSPMKGHSHVYWYRQLPEEGLKFMVYLQKENIIDESGMPKERFSAEFPKEGPSILRIQQVVRGDSAAYFCASSPRQVNEKLFFGSGTQLSVL.

Written as DNA, the CDR3 is TGCAGCGTTGACTCCCGGCGGGAGGGATCCTACGAGCAGTACTTC. Its translation is CSVDSRREGSYEQYF. V usage is TRBV29-1 and J usage is TRBJ2-7; 9 bases match TRBD2. V was clipped by 3 bases and J by 1 base; unmatched bases: 7. The germline gives CDR1 SQVTM, CDR2 ANQGSEA. The CDR3 runs to 15 residues.

This chain uses TRBV16 with TRBJ1-1; 7 bases fit TRBD1. The CDR3 is 17 amino acids. J gave up 4 bases and V 0 bases, and 11 bases lay outside the gene matches. Germline V gene sequence: CDR1 KGHSY, CDR2 FQNENV. As DNA, the CDR3 is TGTGCCAGCAGCCAATCGGTCGTAGGGGGCCTTCTCACTGAAGCTTTCTTT. It encodes CASSQSVVGGLLTEAFF. Looking up the rest from reference TRBV16 and TRBJ1-1 gives the full variable domain: GEEVAQTPKHLVRGEGQKAKLYCAPIKGHSYVFWYQQVLKNEFKFLISFQNENVFDETGMPKERFSAKCLPNSPCSLEIQATKLEDSAVYFCASSQSVVGGLLTEAFFGQGTRLTVV.

This chain connects TRBV5-1 to TRBJ2-2, with D maybe TRBD1 (6 bases). V dropped 0 bases and J dropped 5 bases, with 11 bases sitting between them. This CDR3 spans 15 amino acids. Germline CDR1 and CDR2: SGHRS and YFSETQ. The CDR3 DNA sequence: TGCGCCAGCAGCTTGGGACAGGCGGTAACCGGGGAGCTGTTTTTT. Translation: CASSLGQAVTGELFF.

This chain connects TRBV21-1 to TRBJ2-2; the D call TRBD2 from the table was never checked on the DNA. TRBV21-1 is a pseudogene. The CDR3 is made up of 15 amino acids. CDR3 bases: TGTGCCAGCAGCCAATATAGGAAGGAGACCGGGGAGCTGTTTTTT. Translated, it gives CASSQYRKETGELFF.

The chain uses TRBV5-1 and TRBJ1-1; 8 positions match TRBD1. Germline V gives CDR1 SGHRS, CDR2 YFSETQ. Unmatched junction bases numbered 6, after V lost 4 bases and J lost 4 bases. This CDR3 has 14 residues. CDR3 coding DNA: TGCGCCAGCAGCCGACAGGGGTTTGGCACTGAAGCTTTCTTT. Translation gives CASSRQGFGTEAFF.

The chain couples TRBV11-1 to TRBJ1-1; D is unclear. The germline CDR1 and CDR2 sequences are SGHAT and FQDESV (reference sequence). The V end lost 8 bases, the J end lost 3 bases, and 10 bases lay between the germline ends. This CDR3 comprises 12 residues. DNA for the CDR3: TGTGCCAGCCTGGCCCTGGACACTGAAGCTTTCTTT. Amino acids: CASLALDTEAFF. The full variable domain, rest sourced from reference TRBV11-1 and TRBJ1-1, is EAEVAQSPRYKITEKSQAVAFWCDPISGHATLYWYRQILGQGPELLVQFQDESVVDDSQLPKDRFSAERLKGVDSTLKIQPAELGDSAMYLCASLALDTEAFFGQGTRLTVV.

The chain joins TRBV7-3 to TRBJ2-1, with 9 positions matching TRBD2. CDR3 size: 14 residues. Trimming cost V 5 bases and J 9 bases; bases outside gene matches: 8. Germline CDR1 reads SGHTA; CDR2 reads FQGTGA. Here the CDR3 DNA reads TGTGCCAGCAGCGTAGGCGGGGGGGCTCGTGAGCAGTTCTTC. It is translated as CASSVGGGAREQFF.

The chain combines TRBV27 with TRBJ1-5; D is unresolved. V gave up 9 bases and J gave up 6 bases, with 15 bases separating them. CDR3 length: 13 amino acids. The V gene's germline CDR1 is MNHEY and CDR2 SMNVEV (reference sequence). The CDR3 protein is CASRGPSGQPQHF. DNA for the CDR3: TGTGCCAGTAGAGGGCCGTCAGGTCAGCCCCAGCATTTT.

This chain uses TRBV18 with TRBJ1-2; D call uncertain. CDR1 KGHSH and CDR2 LQKENI come from the germline V gene. The CDR3 is 14 amino acids. V dropped 0 bases and J dropped 2 bases, with 7 bases sitting between them. The chain's CDR3 is CASSPPRENYGYTF. The CDR3 nucleotides are TGTGCCAGCTCACCACCGAGGGAGAACTATGGCTACACCTTC.

This chain connects TRBV11-3 to TRBJ2-3, with TRBD2 matching 11 bases. The CDR3 loop spans 19 amino acids. Germline assignment: CDR1 SGHNT and CDR2 YENEEA. V lost 5 bases and J lost 5; bases outside the gene matches: 18. The CDR3 nucleotides read TGTGCCAGCAGCCACCTCCTTGCTAGCGGGGGGCCTTACATAGATACGCAGTATTTT. It yields the protein CASSHLLASGGPYIDTQYF. Full variable domain (outside the CDR3, taken from reference TRBV11-3 and TRBJ2-3): EAGVVQSPRYKIIEKKQPVAFWCNPISGHNTLYWYLQNLGQGPELLIRYENEEAVDDSQLPKDRFSAERLKGVDSTLKIQPAELGDSAVYLCASSHLLASGGPYIDTQYFGPGTRLTVL.

The chain is built from TRBV19 and TRBJ2-5; the D is unclear. The length of the CDR3 is 15 residues. Trimming cost V 0 bases and J 5 bases, with 13 bases left between them. The germline V gene has CDR1 LNHDA and CDR2 SQIVND (reference sequence). CDR3 amino acids: CASSIDLAYRETQYF. CDR3 DNA sequence: TGTGCCAGTAGTATAGATCTCGCGTATCGGGAGACCCAGTACTTC.

This clone was observed a few times. The chain couples TRBV4-2 to TRBJ1-2; D uncertain. The CDR3 contains 15 residues. The germline V gene has CDR1 LGHNA and CDR2 YNFKEQ. V gave up 0 bases and J gave up 2 bases, with 10 bases separating them. The CDR3 nucleotides read TGTGCCAGCAGCCAAGATCTACGTAACAACTATGGCTACACCTTC. Translating gives CASSQDLRNNYGYTF.

V gene TRBV11-3 combines with J gene TRBJ1-2, with 8 bases that match TRBD1. Per germline, CDR1 SGHNT and CDR2 YENEEA. The CDR3 extends over 18 amino acids. The junction had 14 bases not matched to a gene; V was cut back by 1 base and J by 4 bases. CDR3 in DNA: TGTGCCAGCAGCTTAGGCCGGACGGGACAGGTTTCTATCTATGGCTACACCTTC. This encodes CASSLGRTGQVSIYGYTF.

CDR3 sequence (DNA): TGTGCCAGCTCACCACCTTCTGACTTAAGACAGCAACCGTACTTC. It translates to CASSPPSDLRQQPYF. This chain links TRBV18 with TRBJ2-7, with D perhaps matching TRBD1 (5 bases). Trimming stripped 0 bases from V and 12 bases from J, with 21 bases between. There are 15 residues in the CDR3. Germline CDR1 KGHSH, CDR2 LQKENI. Full variable domain (rest looked up from reference TRBV18 and TRBJ2-7): NAGVMQNPRHLVRRRGQEARLRCSPMKGHSHVYWYRQLPEEGLKFMVYLQKENIIDESGMPKERFSAEFPKEGPSILRIQQVVRGDSAAYFCASSPPSDLRQQPYFGPGTRLTVT.

Here the CDR3 DNA reads TGTGCCAGCAGTTACGGGGGGGTTGGAAGAATGAACACTGAAGCTTTCTTT. Residues: CASSYGGVGRMNTEAFF. The chain couples TRBV6-2 or TRBV6-3 to TRBJ1-1, with D possibly matching TRBD1 (5 bases). Germline-derived CDR1 and CDR2 are MNHEY and SVGEGT. The V end was cut by 2 bases, the J end by 0 bases, with 16 bases between. The CDR3 extends over 17 amino acids.

This chain links TRBV4-1 with TRBJ1-1; 10 positions agree with TRBD1. Per germline, CDR1 MGHRA and CDR2 YSYEKL. With 4 bases clipped from V and 5 bases from J, the junction kept 10 bases outside the gene matches. This CDR3 is built from 16 residues. CDR3 sequence: CASSPRDRGRETEAFF. The CDR3 nucleotides read TGCGCCAGCAGCCCCAGGGACAGGGGAAGGGAAACTGAAGCTTTCTTT.

V and J are TRBV19 and TRBJ1-6, with D possibly being TRBD1 (5 bases). V was shortened by 6 bases and J by 9 bases, with 24 bases between the two germline ends. The CDR3 runs to 17 residues. CDR1 and CDR2 (germline): LNHDA, SQIVND (reference sequence). DNA of the CDR3: TGTGCCAGTAGCCACCGGGAGTTGTCAGGGTTCAGTTCACCCCTCCACTTT. It codes for CASSHRELSGFSSPLHF. Variable domain in full (rest from reference TRBV19 and TRBJ1-6): DGGITQSPKYLFRKEGQNVTLSCEQNLNHDAMYWYRQDPGQGLRLIYYSQIVNDFQKGDIAEGYSVSREKKESFPLTVTSAQKNPTAFYLCASSHRELSGFSSPLHFGNGTRLTVT.

The genes are TRBV9 and TRBJ1-3; maybe TRBD1 (6 bases). The CDR3 spans 16 residues. V was shortened by 4 bases and J by 4 bases, with 18 bases between the two germline ends. CDR1 is SGDLS, CDR2 YYNGEE, per germline. The CDR3 sequence is CASSIREQGTGNTIYF. CDR3 DNA sequence: TGTGCCAGCAGCATCCGAGAACAGGGTACCGGAAACACCATATATTTT.

As DNA, the CDR3 is TGTGCCAGCAGCGGACAGGGCCATGGCTATGGCTACACCTTC. The encoded protein is CASSGQGHGYGYTF. The chain links TRBV7-2 to TRBJ1-2; the match to TRBD1 covers 8 bases. Germline values: CDR1 SGHTA, CDR2 FQGNSA. V lost 5 bases, J lost 4 bases, and 6 bases stayed unmatched. The CDR3 length is 14 residues.

The chain couples TRBV18 to TRBJ2-1; TRBD2 aligns across 9 bases. From germline, CDR1 is KGHSH and CDR2 LQKENI. The CDR3 is 15 amino acids. Germline trimming cut 6 bases from V and 4 bases from J; bases unmatched to any gene: 7. The chain's CDR3 is CASSPAGGPYNEQFF. The CDR3 DNA is TGTGCCAGCTCTCCCGCGGGGGGGCCTTACAATGAGCAGTTCTTC.

The chain joins TRBV18 to TRBJ2-7, with D tentatively TRBD2 (5 bases). The CDR3 spans 15 residues. Trimming shortened V by 6 bases and J by 4 bases, and 19 bases separated the two germline ends. CDR1 and CDR2 from the germline V gene are KGHSH and LQKENI. The CDR3 region is CASSGLAGKPYEQYF. The DNA of the CDR3 is TGTGCCAGCTCGGGATTAGCCGGGAAGCCGTACGAGCAGTACTTC.

This clone appeared once. J is TRBJ1-5 and V is TRBV30; weak D call: TRBD1 (6 bases). Per the germline V gene, CDR1 is GTSNPN and CDR2 is SVGIG (reference sequence). Between the trimmed V and J ends, which lost 0 bases and 9 bases, there was a span of 18 bases. This CDR3 is 15 amino acids long. CDR3 in amino acids: CAWSVRGVLRGPQHF. The CDR3, as DNA: TGTGCCTGGAGTGTACGGGGGGTCCTCAGGGGGCCCCAGCATTTT.

This clone appeared a few times. V and J are TRBV18 and TRBJ2-2; D is possibly TRBD2 (5 bases). The CDR3 extends over 16 amino acids. The ends were cut back, 0 bases at V and 5 bases at J, with 13 bases in the middle. The V gene's germline CDR1 is KGHSH and CDR2 LQKENI. Written as DNA, the CDR3 is TGTGCCAGCTCACCACCATCGGGAAGAGGGACCGGGGAGCTGTTTTTT. Translating gives CASSPPSGRGTGELFF.